The 31 T cell receptor beta chains reported below all come from one sample, sequenced in a study of T cells in Graves' hyperthyroidism and ophthalmopathy. From RNA transcripts, TCR beta CDR3 regions were amplified. First-round RT-PCR targeting the TCR CDR3 was performed with the HTBI primer set. TCRdb reprocessed the multiplex PCR reads with MiXCR, giving one entry per CDR3 protein. The sample lists under 250,000 distinct CDR3 sequences; about 25% were seen once. Sequencing was performed on blood. These receptors came from a woman aged 40-49 years with Graves' ophthalmopathy.

This clonotype was picked up many times. The J gene is TRBJ1-1, the V gene TRBV29-1; 10 positions match TRBD1. Germline V gives CDR1 SQVTM, CDR2 ANQGSEA. J gave up 2 bases and V 4 bases, and 4 bases lay outside the gene matches. The CDR3 totals 14 residues. The CDR3 here is CSVAGTGENTEAFF. CDR3 sequence (DNA): TGCAGCGTTGCCGGGACAGGGGAAAACACTGAAGCTTTCTTT. The full variable domain, in which reference TRBV29-1 and TRBJ1-1 provide the parts outside the CDR3, is SAVISQKPSRDICQRGTSLTIQCQVDSQVTMMFWYRQQPGQSLTLIATANQGSEATYESGFVIDKFPISRPNLTFSTLTVSNMSPEDSSIYLCSVAGTGENTEAFFGQGTRLTVV.

This clonotype was observed once. The chain uses TRBV12-3 or TRBV12-4 and TRBJ1-2; D perhaps matches TRBD1 (6 bases). The CDR3 consists of 12 residues. With 6 bases removed from V and 14 bases from J, the gap between germline ends came to 19 bases. CDR3 residues: CASRERRGPGTF. In nucleotides, the CDR3 is TGTGCCAGCAGGGAGCGACGGGGGCCAGGGACCTTC.

This clonotype was seen a handful of times. V is TRBV11-1 and J is TRBJ2-2, with 8 positions matching TRBD1. Germline CDR1 reads SGHAT; CDR2 reads FQDESV (reference sequence). V shed 4 bases, J shed 0 bases, and the junction held 4 bases outside the gene matches. The CDR3 loop spans 16 amino acids. CDR3 loop: CASSSETGANTGELFF. The CDR3 nucleotides read TGTGCCAGCAGCTCGGAGACAGGGGCGAACACCGGGGAGCTGTTTTTT.

CDR3 nucleotide sequence: TGTGCCAGCAGTTATAGGGGGGGCAACAACGAAAAACTGTTTTTT. This sequence encodes CASSYRGGNNEKLFF. The chain employs TRBV6-5 and TRBJ1-4, with D maybe TRBD1 (6 bases). The CDR3 length is 15 residues. Looked up from germline, CDR1 is MNHEY and CDR2 is SVGAGI. The V gene lost 3 bases and the J gene lost 8 bases, with 16 bases spanning the gap.

In its sample, this clonotype was seen many times. The chain carries TRBV19 and TRBJ1-2, with D possibly being TRBD1 (6 bases). The CDR3 runs to 14 residues. V was cut by 3 bases and J by 4 bases, with 12 bases left in between. Looked up from germline, CDR1 is LNHDA and CDR2 is SQIVND (reference sequence). CDR3 DNA: TGTGCCAGTAGTATGAGGACAGCTTTCTATGGCTACACCTTC. Amino acid sequence: CASSMRTAFYGYTF.

The V call is TRBV12-3 or TRBV12-4, the J call TRBJ2-7; D ambiguous. This CDR3 spans 13 amino acids. The V gene lost 1 base and the J gene lost 6 bases, with 10 bases spanning the gap. The CDR3 DNA is TGTGCCAGCAGTTTAGGGCTGTTCAGCGAGCAGTACTTC. Translating gives CASSLGLFSEQYF.

As concerns this clonotype: The junction departs from the called germline gene at one end, perhaps through a read error. The chain carries TRBV2 and TRBJ2-7; 7 nucleotides align to TRBD2. The CDR3 sequence is 15 residues long. Germline-derived CDR1 and CDR2 are SNHLY and FYNNEI. The chain's CDR3 is CATVLAVGRRHEQCF. The DNA of the CDR3 is TGTGCCACCGTTCTAGCGGTAGGGCGGCGCCACGAGCAGTGCTTC.

The chain has TRBV27 and TRBJ1-1; weak D call: TRBD1 (6 bases). This CDR3 spans 12 amino acids. The V and J ends lost 3 bases and 8 bases respectively, with 10 bases between them. Germline loops: CDR1 MNHEY, CDR2 SMNVEV (reference sequence). CDR3 DNA: TGTGCCAGCAGTTTTTGGGGACAAGAAGCTTTCTTT. Protein product: CASSFWGQEAFF.

This clonotype appeared many times. The V gene is TRBV28, the J gene TRBJ2-5; perhaps TRBD2 as D (5 bases). The V and J ends lost 3 bases and 5 bases respectively, with 13 bases between them. The CDR3 length is 14 residues. Germline V gene lookup returns CDR1 MDHEN and CDR2 SYDVKM. The DNA for the CDR3 is TGTGCCAGCAGTTTGTGGGAGAGAGGGGAGACCCAGTACTTC. Amino acids: CASSLWERGETQYF.

This clonotype has at least ten counts. The V and J genes are TRBV28 and TRBJ2-7; 11 nucleotides agree with TRBD1. The ends lost 5 bases at V and 3 bases at J; junction bases unmatched: 6. Germline V gene lookup returns CDR1 MDHEN and CDR2 SYDVKM. The CDR3 runs 15 residues. This CDR3 reads CASSLSGTGGYEQYF. The CDR3 coding sequence is TGTGCCAGCAGTCTCTCCGGGACAGGGGGCTACGAGCAGTACTTC.

The sample holds many counts of this clonotype. The chain links TRBV11-1 to TRBJ2-3; perhaps TRBD2 as D (5 bases). CDR1 and CDR2 (germline): SGHAT, FQDESV (reference sequence). The CDR3 loop spans 15 amino acids. V was pared by 2 bases and J by 0 bases, with 9 bases between. The CDR3 sequence: CASSLRTLSTDTQYF. The DNA of the CDR3 is TGTGCCAGCAGCTTACGGACTCTTAGCACAGATACGCAGTATTTT.

This clonotype was observed at least ten times. This chain links TRBV19 with TRBJ1-1; no reliable D call. Trimming took off 0 bases at V and 0 bases at J, with 11 bases between the two ends. The germline CDR1 and CDR2 sequences are LNHDA and SQIVND (reference sequence). The CDR3 has 16 residues. The CDR3 region has the DNA TGTGCCAGTAGTATAGATCGGCAGACTGTGAACACTGAAGCTTTCTTT. As protein: CASSIDRQTVNTEAFF.

There are many counts of this clonotype. The chain carries TRBV7-9 and TRBJ1-2; 10 bases align to TRBD1. The trim removed 1 base at V and 4 bases at J, leaving 0 bases unmatched. This CDR3 region has 14 residues. Germline CDR1 and CDR2: SEHNR and FQNEAQ (reference sequence). CDR3 in amino acids: CASSLGTGGYGYTF. The CDR3 nucleotides are TGTGCCAGCAGCTTAGGGACAGGGGGCTATGGCTACACCTTC.

In this sample, this clonotype turned up many times. The V call is TRBV28, the J call TRBJ2-5; possibly TRBD1 or TRBD2 for D (5 bases each). Trimming removed 7 bases from V and 5 bases from J, with 14 bases in between. The germline CDR1 and CDR2 sequences are MDHEN and SYDVKM. The CDR3 totals 13 residues. CDR3 region: CASNPLGDETQYF. CDR3 bases: TGTGCCAGCAATCCCTTGGGGGATGAGACCCAGTACTTC.

This clonotype showed up many times. The rearrangement joins TRBV2 to TRBJ2-7; TRBD2 is a possible D gene (5 bases). CDR3 length equals 14 residues. Trimming pared 3 bases from V and 0 bases from J, leaving 9 bases between. Germline CDR1 and CDR2: SNHLY and FYNNEI. The DNA of the CDR3 is TGTGCCAGCAGTGAGGTGGACTCCTCCTACGAGCAGTACTTC. Residues: CASSEVDSSYEQYF.

The chain has TRBV6-1 and TRBJ1-2; D possibly corresponds to TRBD1 (5 bases). The V end lost 6 bases, the J end lost 8 bases, and 13 bases lay between the germline ends. This CDR3 contains 12 residues. Germline CDR1 MNHNS, CDR2 SASEGT. The CDR3 DNA reads TGTGCCAGCAGCCCCGGGGCTAGGGGCTACACCTTC. Its translation is CASSPGARGYTF.

This clonotype appeared many times. The chain has TRBV28 and TRBJ1-1, with 9 bases that match TRBD1. The CDR3 is 14 residues long. The germline gives CDR1 MDHEN, CDR2 SYDVKM. Unmatched junction bases numbered 6, after V lost 5 bases and J lost 5 bases. CDR3: CASSKQGARTEAFF. Written as DNA, the CDR3 is TGTGCCAGCAGTAAACAGGGGGCGCGGACTGAAGCTTTCTTT.

This clonotype has ten or more counts. The V and J genes are TRBV2 and TRBJ1-1; weak D call: TRBD1 (5 bases). CDR3 size: 14 residues. Trimming shortened V by 5 bases and J by 1 base, and 11 bases separated the two germline ends. Germline V gene sequence: CDR1 SNHLY, CDR2 FYNNEI. The CDR3 bases are TGTGCCAGCAGTTTGGGACGGCAGAACACTGAAGCTTTCTTT. Translating it yields CASSLGRQNTEAFF.

As to this clonotype: Without the conserved terminal phenylalanine or tryptophan, this CDR3 likely stems from a read error. No DNA is shown, since the ends of the CDR3 on it are uncertain; the CDR3 is the one TCRdb lists. This CDR3 reads CASSQGPAG. The rearrangement links TRBV4-1 to TRBJ2-7; TRBD2 reflects the table's D call only, with no check against the DNA. The germline CDR1 and CDR2 sequences are MGHRA and YSYEKL. The CDR3 has 9 residues if both end residues are counted.

Notes on this clonotype: One junction end disagrees with the germline gene, perhaps due to a read error. The gene calls are TRBV12-3 or TRBV12-4 and TRBJ1-1; weak D call: TRBD1 (6 bases). The CDR3 totals 15 residues. This CDR3 is CASSSSPTGNSEAFF. CDR3 DNA sequence: TGTGCCAGCAGTTCCTCACCAACAGGGAACTCTGAAGCTTTCTTT.

This clonotype was recorded many times. The rearrangement uses TRBV6-5 and TRBJ1-2, with TRBD1 matching over 10 bases. V shed 6 bases, J shed 3 bases, and the junction held 13 bases outside the gene matches. The CDR3 spans 17 residues. In germline, CDR1 is MNHEY, CDR2 SVGAGI. In nucleotides, the CDR3 is TGTGCCAGCAGCCTGGCCTTAACCGGGACAGGGGACTATGGCTACACCTTC. Protein product: CASSLALTGTGDYGYTF.

The J gene is TRBJ2-2, the V gene TRBV28; D is perhaps TRBD1 (8 bases). From germline, CDR1 is MDHEN and CDR2 SYDVKM. The CDR3 has 14 amino acids. V lost 6 bases and J 6 bases, leaving 14 bases between the germline ends. The CDR3 nucleotides read TGTGCCAGCAGATATACAGGGGGGGCCGGGGAGCTGTTTTTT. Encoded protein: CASRYTGGAGELFF.

There are a few counts of this clonotype. The chain carries TRBV5-1 and TRBJ2-5; 8 nucleotides line up with TRBD1. Germline V gene lookup returns CDR1 SGHRS and CDR2 YFSETQ. The CDR3 covers 15 residues. V was clipped by 3 bases and J by 5 bases; unmatched bases: 9. The CDR3 region has the DNA TGCGCCAGCAGCTCTGCAGGGGGCTCTGGGGAGACCCAGTACTTC. Amino acids: CASSSAGGSGETQYF. Full variable domain (missing parts from reference TRBV5-1 and TRBJ2-5): KAGVTQTPRYLIKTRGQQVTLSCSPISGHRSVSWYQQTPGQGLQFLFEYFSETQRNKGNFPGRFSGRQFSNSRSEMNVSTLELGDSALYLCASSSAGGSGETQYFGPGTRLLVL.

This clonotype was seen many times. The chain carries TRBV19 and TRBJ1-5, with D perhaps matching TRBD1 (6 bases). Germline assignment: CDR1 LNHDA and CDR2 SQIVND (reference sequence). The length of the CDR3 is 17 residues. V gave up 6 bases and J gave up 0 bases, with 18 bases separating them. CDR3 sequence (DNA): TGTGCCAGTAGCCTAGGGACACGAAGCCATAGCAATCAGCCCCAGCATTTT. As protein: CASSLGTRSHSNQPQHF.

As to this clonotype: A clone one base away is much larger, so this may be a read error. The chain recombines TRBV29-1 with TRBJ1-2; 7 positions agree with TRBD1. CDR3 length equals 17 residues. Germline CDR1 SQVTM, CDR2 ANQGSEA. V shed 7 bases and J 8 bases; nucleotides not matched to a gene: 25. The CDR3 sequence is CSAGGTEDALSPQGYTF. The CDR3 nucleotides are TGCAGCGCTGGGGGGACAGAAGATGCACTATCCCCCCAGGGCTACACCTTC.

V usage is TRBV20-1 and J usage is TRBJ2-7, with 10 bases identical to TRBD2. After removal of 0 bases from V and 0 bases from J, the junction contained 5 bases not matched to a gene. The CDR3 has 16 amino acids. CDR1 and CDR2 from the germline V gene are DFQATT and SNEGSKA (reference sequence). The CDR3 loop reads CSARDVAGGISYEQYF. The DNA of the CDR3 is TGCAGTGCTAGAGATGTAGCGGGAGGCATCTCCTACGAGCAGTACTTC.

This clonotype was seen more than once but under ten times. The chain links TRBV6-2 or TRBV6-3 to TRBJ2-5; the D is unclear. The CDR3 has 12 residues. CDR1 MNHEY and CDR2 SVGEGT come from the germline V gene. Trimming took 8 bases from V and 3 from J, leaving 10 bases between them. The CDR3 sequence: CASEYPEETQYF. The DNA for the CDR3 is TGTGCCAGCGAGTACCCCGAAGAGACCCAGTACTTC.

This clonotype was detected many times. The chain uses TRBV28 and TRBJ1-2; D remains ambiguous. There are 14 residues in the CDR3. With 4 bases removed from V and 8 bases from J, the gap between germline ends came to 17 bases. Germline loops: CDR1 MDHEN, CDR2 SYDVKM. CDR3: CASSSPPHLGGYTF. The CDR3 DNA reads as TGTGCCAGCAGTTCACCTCCCCACCTCGGGGGCTACACCTTC.

The chain is built from TRBV18 and TRBJ2-7; D is possibly TRBD2 (6 bases). In germline, CDR1 is KGHSH, CDR2 LQKENI. V was trimmed by 3 bases and J by 3 bases, leaving 12 bases between them. The CDR3 is 14 residues long. As DNA, the CDR3 is TGTGCCAGCTCACCGAACCCGGGGGACTACGAGCAGTACTTC. Encoded protein: CASSPNPGDYEQYF.

This clonotype was counted many times. The chain is built from TRBV12-3 or TRBV12-4 and TRBJ2-5; 10 nucleotides align to TRBD2. CDR3 length equals 16 residues. V trimming: 6 bases; J trimming: 5 bases; junction bases outside the gene matches: 12. The CDR3 reads CASSPLLAGVTETQYF. As DNA, the CDR3 is TGTGCCAGCAGCCCCCTCCTAGCGGGAGTCACTGAGACCCAGTACTTC.

CDR3 residues: CASSLGDRVISEQYF. The CDR3 DNA sequence: TGTGCCAGCAGTTTGGGAGACAGGGTTATCTCCGAGCAGTACTTC. V usage is TRBV6-5 and J usage is TRBJ2-7; 7 bases agree with TRBD1. J gave up 6 bases and V 4 bases, and 12 bases lay outside the gene matches. The CDR3 contains 15 residues. Germline CDR1 reads MNHEY; CDR2 reads SVGAGI.